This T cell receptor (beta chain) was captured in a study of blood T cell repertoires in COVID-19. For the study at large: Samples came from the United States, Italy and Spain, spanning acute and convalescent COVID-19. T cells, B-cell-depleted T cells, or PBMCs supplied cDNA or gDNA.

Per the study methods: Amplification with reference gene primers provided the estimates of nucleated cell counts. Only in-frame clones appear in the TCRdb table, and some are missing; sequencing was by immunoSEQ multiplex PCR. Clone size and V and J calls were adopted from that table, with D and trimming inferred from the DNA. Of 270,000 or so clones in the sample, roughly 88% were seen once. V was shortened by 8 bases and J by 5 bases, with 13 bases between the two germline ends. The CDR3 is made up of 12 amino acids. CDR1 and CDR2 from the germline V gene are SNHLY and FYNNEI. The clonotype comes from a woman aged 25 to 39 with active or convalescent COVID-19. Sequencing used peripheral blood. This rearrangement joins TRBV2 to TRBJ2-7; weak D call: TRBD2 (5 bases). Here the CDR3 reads CASSGVGNEQYF. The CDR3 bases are TGTGCCAGCTCCGGGGTTGGGAACGAGCAGTACTTC. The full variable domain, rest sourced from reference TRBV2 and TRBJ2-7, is EPEVTQTPSHQVTQMGQEVILRCVPISNHLYFYWYRQILGQKVEFLVSFYNNEISEKSEIFDDQFSVERPDGSNFTLKIRSTKLEDSAMYFCASSGVGNEQYFGPGTRLTVT.